The 3 T cell receptor beta chains below all came from one sample that was sequenced in a study of beta chain features in type 1 diabetes. Overall study results and limits: When Type 1 diabetes patients were examined, their TCRB CDR3s proved moderately but significantly shorter in all four CD4+ subsets.

No cognate antigen is known for these TCRs. Every isolated RNA sample was fully reverse transcribed, so sequencing captured expressed TCRB transcripts. Sequencing was performed with immunoSEQ multiplex PCR; in TCRdb, only in-frame clones are kept and a portion is missing. This sample has 160,000 or so clones, with roughly 9% found just once. The sample taken for sequencing was central memory CD4+ T cells from blood. These receptors came from a woman in her 30s with type 1 diabetes.

The DNA for the CDR3 is TGCGCCAGCAGCTTGGACGACAGGTACGCGAACACCGGGGAGCTGTTTTTT. This codes for CASSLDDRYANTGELFF. The rearrangement uses TRBV5-1 and TRBJ2-2; a weak D match, TRBD1 (6 bases). Germline lookup yields CDR1 SGHRS and CDR2 YFSETQ. Trimming cost V 0 bases and J 0 bases, with 12 bases left between them. The CDR3 has 17 residues.

The rearrangement uses TRBV5-1 and TRBJ1-2; 8 bases line up with TRBD1. The V gene's germline CDR1 is SGHRS and CDR2 YFSETQ. V lost 3 bases and J lost 6; bases outside the gene matches: 4. CDR3 length equals 13 residues. CDR3 residues: CASSYGQGDGYTF. For the CDR3, the DNA is TGCGCCAGCAGCTACGGACAGGGCGATGGCTACACCTTC.

This clone has more than one count but fewer than ten. The gene calls are TRBV5-4 and TRBJ1-4; D call uncertain. Per the germline V gene, CDR1 is SGHNT and CDR2 is YYREEE (reference sequence). The CDR3 spans 14 residues. Trimming left V 0 bases short and J 8 bases short, with 11 bases between. The CDR3 here is CASSLDRNQEKLFF. The CDR3 DNA follows: TGTGCCAGCAGCTTGGATCGTAACCAGGAAAAACTGTTTTTT.